This TCR beta chain is drawn from a study of vaccination and CD4 T cells after COVID-19. Overall study context: Following dose two, a median about 70 days (range 14 to 241) passed before post-vaccine samples were taken. As a positive control, some control cultures were given a CEFX pool, while others were given an HIV-1 Nef pool or no peptide. Study results and caveats: It was found that, in convalescent patients, 304 of 307 vaccine-specific clones were spike mono-reactive. Median SARS-CoV-2-reactive clonotype numbers went from roughly 19 to 38; this increase was not significant.

Cultured CD4+ T cells had their DNA profiled by the Oncomine TCR Beta short-read assay. Each CDR3 protein gets one entry after TCRdb re-called the PCR reads with MiXCR. The sample contains 20,000 to 25,000 distinct CDR3 sequences, roughly 45% of which appear only once. Time point noted: late sampling 161 to 241 days after vaccination in a few convalescent patients. The treatment was: roughly 11-day PBMC culture with coronavirus spike peptide pools or control peptides (ViraFEST assay). Trimming cost V 6 bases and J 2 bases; bases outside gene matches: 2. In germline, CDR1 is MNHEY, CDR2 SVGEGT. This CDR3 is built from 14 residues. This clonotype was counted only a few times. The antigen is not known.

This chain connects TRBV6-2 or TRBV6-3 to TRBJ2-1; 9 bases fit TRBD1. Sequenced material: CD4+ T cells from blood, cultured in vitro, taken about 7 months after SARS-CoV-2 vaccination. This TCR came from a human donor who had recovered from COVID-19. The CDR3 is CASRDRGTYNEQFF. The CDR3 DNA reads TGTGCCAGCAGGGACAGGGGCACCTACAATGAGCAGTTCTTC.